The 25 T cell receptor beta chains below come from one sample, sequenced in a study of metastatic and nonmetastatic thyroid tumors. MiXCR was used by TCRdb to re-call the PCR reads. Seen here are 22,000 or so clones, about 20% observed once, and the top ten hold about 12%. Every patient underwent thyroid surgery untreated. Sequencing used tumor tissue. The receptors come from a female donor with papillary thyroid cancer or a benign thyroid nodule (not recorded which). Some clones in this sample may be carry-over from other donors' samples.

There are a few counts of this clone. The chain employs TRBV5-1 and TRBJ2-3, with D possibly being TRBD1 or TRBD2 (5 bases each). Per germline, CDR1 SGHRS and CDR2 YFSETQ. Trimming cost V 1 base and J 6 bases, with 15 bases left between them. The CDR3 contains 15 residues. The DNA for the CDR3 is TGCGCCAGCAGCTTGTACGGGACCGCCCAGGATACGCAGTATTTT. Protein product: CASSLYGTAQDTQYF.

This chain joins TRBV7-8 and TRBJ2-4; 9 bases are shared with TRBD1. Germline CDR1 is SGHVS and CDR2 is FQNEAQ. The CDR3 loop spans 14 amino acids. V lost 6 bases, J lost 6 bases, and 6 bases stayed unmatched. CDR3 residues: CASSRDRAGNIQYF. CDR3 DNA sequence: TGTGCCAGCAGTCGGGACAGGGCGGGAAACATTCAGTACTTC.

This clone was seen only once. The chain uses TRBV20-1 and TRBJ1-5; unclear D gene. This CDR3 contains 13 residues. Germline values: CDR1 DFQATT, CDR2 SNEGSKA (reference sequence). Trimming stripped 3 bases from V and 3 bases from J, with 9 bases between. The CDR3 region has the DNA TGCAGTGCTAGCGAAGGGTTCAATCAGCCCCAGCATTTT. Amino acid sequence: CSASEGFNQPQHF.

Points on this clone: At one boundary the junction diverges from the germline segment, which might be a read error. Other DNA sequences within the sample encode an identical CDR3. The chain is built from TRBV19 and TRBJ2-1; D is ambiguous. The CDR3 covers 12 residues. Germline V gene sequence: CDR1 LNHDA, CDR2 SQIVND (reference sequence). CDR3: CASSSSRNEQFF. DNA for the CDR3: TGTGCCAGTAGCTCCTCTAGAAATGAGCAATTCTTC.

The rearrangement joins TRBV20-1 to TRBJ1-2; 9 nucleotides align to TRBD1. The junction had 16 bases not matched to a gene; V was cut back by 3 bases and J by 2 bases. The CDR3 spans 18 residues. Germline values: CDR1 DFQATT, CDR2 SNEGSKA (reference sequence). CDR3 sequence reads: CSASILGQGLHFNYGYTF. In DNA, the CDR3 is TGCAGTGCTAGTATTCTGGGACAGGGCCTTCATTTCAACTATGGCTACACCTTC.

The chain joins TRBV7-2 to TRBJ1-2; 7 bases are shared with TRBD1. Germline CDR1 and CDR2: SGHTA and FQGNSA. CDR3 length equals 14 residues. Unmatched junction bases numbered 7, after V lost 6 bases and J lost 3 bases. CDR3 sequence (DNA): TGTGCCAGCAGACAAGACAGGGTGGACTATGGCTACACCTTC. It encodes CASRQDRVDYGYTF.

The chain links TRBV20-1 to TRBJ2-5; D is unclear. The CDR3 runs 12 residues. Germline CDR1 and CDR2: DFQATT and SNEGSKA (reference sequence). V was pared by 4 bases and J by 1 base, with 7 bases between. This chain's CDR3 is CSAKESQETQYF. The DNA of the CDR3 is TGCAGTGCTAAGGAAAGCCAAGAGACCCAGTACTTC.

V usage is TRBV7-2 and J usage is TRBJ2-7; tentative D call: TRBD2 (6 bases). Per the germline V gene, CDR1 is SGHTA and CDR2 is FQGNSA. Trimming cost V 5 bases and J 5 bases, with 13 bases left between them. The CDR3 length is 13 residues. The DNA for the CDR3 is TGTGCCAGCAGCCCCATTTGGGGGGACGAGCAGTACTTC. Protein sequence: CASSPIWGDEQYF. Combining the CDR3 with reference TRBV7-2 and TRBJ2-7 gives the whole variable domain GAGVSQSPSNKVTEKGKDVELRCDPISGHTALYWYRQSLGQGLEFLIYFQGNSAPDKSGLPSDRFSAERTGGSVSTLTIQRTQQEDSAVYLCASSPIWGDEQYFGPGTRLTVT.

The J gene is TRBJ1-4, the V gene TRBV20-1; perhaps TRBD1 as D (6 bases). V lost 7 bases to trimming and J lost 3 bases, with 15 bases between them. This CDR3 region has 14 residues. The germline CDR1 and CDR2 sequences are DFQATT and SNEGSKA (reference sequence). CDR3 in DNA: TGCAGTGTCGGGGAGGGGGGAGCTAATGAAAAACTGTTTTTT. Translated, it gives CSVGEGGANEKLFF.

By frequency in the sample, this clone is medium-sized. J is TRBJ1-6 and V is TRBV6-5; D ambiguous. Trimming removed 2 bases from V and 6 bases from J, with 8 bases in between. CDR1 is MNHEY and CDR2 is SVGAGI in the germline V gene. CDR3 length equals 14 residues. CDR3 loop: CASSYKVSNSPLHF. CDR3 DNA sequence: TGTGCCAGCAGTTACAAGGTTTCTAATTCACCCCTCCACTTT.

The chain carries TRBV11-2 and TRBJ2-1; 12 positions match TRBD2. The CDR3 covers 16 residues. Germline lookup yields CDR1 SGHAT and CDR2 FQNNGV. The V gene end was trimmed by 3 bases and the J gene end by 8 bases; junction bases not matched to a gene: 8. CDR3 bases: TGTGCCAGCAGCTTCGTGCGACTAGCGGGAGCCGATGAGCAGTTCTTC. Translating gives CASSFVRLAGADEQFF. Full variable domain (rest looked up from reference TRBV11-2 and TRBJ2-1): EAGVAQSPRYKIIEKRQSVAFWCNPISGHATLYWYQQILGQGPKLLIQFQNNGVVDDSQLPKDRFSAERLKGVDSTLKIQPAKLEDSAVYLCASSFVRLAGADEQFFGPGTRLTVL.

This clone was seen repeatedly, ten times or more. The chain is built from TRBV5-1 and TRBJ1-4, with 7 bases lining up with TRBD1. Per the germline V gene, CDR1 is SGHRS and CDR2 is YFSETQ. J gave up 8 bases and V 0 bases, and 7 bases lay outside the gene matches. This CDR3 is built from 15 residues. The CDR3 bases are TGCGCCAGCAGCTTGGATGTAAGGACAGGCGAAAAACTGTTTTTT. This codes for CASSLDVRTGEKLFF.

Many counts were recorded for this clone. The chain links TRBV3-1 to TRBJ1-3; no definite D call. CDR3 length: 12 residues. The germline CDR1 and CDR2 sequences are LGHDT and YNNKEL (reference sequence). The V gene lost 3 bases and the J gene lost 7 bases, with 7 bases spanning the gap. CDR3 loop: CASSQGENTIYF. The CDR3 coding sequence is TGTGCCAGCAGCCAGGGAGAGAACACCATATATTTT.

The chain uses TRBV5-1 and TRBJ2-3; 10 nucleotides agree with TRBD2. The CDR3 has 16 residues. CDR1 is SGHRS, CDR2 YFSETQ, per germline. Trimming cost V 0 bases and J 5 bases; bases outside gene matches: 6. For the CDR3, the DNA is TGCGCCAGCAGCTTGGAAGTAGCGGGAGGCCTAGATACGCAGTATTTT. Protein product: CASSLEVAGGLDTQYF.

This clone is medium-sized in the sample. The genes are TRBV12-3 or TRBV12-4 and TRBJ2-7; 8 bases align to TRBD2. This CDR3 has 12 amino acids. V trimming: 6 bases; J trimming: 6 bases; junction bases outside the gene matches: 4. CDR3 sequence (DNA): TGTGCCAGCAGCCGGACTAGCTCCGAGCAGTACTTC. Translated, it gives CASSRTSSEQYF.

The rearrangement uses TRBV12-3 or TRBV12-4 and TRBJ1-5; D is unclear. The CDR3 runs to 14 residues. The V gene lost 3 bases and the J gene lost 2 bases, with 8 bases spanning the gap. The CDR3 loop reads CASSLNWGNQPQHF. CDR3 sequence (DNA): TGTGCCAGCAGTTTGAACTGGGGCAATCAGCCCCAGCATTTT.

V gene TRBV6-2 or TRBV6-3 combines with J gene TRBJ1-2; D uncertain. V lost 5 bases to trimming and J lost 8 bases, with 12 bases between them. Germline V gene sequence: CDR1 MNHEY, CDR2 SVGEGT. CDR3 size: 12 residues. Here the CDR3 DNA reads TGTGCCAGCAGTCGGATGACGGGGGGCTACACCTTC. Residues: CASSRMTGGYTF.

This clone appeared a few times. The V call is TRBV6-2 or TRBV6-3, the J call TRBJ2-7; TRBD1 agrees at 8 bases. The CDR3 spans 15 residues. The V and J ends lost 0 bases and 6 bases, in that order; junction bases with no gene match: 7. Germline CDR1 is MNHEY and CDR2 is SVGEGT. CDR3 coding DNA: TGTGCCAGCAGTTACTCCGGGACAGGACCTAGCGAGCAGTACTTC. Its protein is CASSYSGTGPSEQYF.

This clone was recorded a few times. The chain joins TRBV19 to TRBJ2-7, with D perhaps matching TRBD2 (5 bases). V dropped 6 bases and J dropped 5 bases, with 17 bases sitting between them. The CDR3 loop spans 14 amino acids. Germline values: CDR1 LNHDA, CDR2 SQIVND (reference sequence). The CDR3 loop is CASRERGIAHEQYF. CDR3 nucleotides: TGTGCCAGTAGAGAACGAGGGATCGCCCACGAGCAGTACTTC.

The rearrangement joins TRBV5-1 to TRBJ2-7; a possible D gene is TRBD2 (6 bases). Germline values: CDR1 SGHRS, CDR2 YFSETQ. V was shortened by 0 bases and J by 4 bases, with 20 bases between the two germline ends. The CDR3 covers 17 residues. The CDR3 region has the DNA TGCGCCAGCAGCTTGGACGGGAGCCCGCTTGGGGGGTACGAGCAGTACTTC. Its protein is CASSLDGSPLGGYEQYF.

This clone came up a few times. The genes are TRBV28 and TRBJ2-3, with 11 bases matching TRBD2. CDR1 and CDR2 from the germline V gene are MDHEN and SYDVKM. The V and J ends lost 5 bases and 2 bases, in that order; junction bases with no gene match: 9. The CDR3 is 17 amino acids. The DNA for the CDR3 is TGTGCCAGCAGTCTGTGGACTAGCGGGTACTACACAGATACGCAGTATTTT. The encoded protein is CASSLWTSGYYTDTQYF. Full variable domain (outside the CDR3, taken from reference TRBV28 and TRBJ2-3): DVKVTQSSRYLVKRTGEKVFLECVQDMDHENMFWYRQDPGLGLRLIYFSYDVKMKEKGDIPEGYSVSREKKERFSLILESASTNQTSMYLCASSLWTSGYYTDTQYFGPGTRLTVL.

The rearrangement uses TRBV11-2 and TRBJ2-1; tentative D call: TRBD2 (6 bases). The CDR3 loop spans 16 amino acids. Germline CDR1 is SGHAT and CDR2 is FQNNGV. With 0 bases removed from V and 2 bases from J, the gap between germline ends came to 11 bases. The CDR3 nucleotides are TGTGCCAGCAGCTTAGAAGTTAGCGGTACCTACAATGAGCAGTTCTTC. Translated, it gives CASSLEVSGTYNEQFF.

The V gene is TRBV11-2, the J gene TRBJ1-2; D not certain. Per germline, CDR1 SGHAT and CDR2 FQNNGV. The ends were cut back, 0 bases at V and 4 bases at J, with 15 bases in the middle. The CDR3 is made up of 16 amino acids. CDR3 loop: CASSLDLGIMPYGYTF. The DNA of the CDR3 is TGTGCCAGCAGCTTAGATCTAGGCATTATGCCCTATGGCTACACCTTC.

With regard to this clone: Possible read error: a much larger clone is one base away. The CDR3 DNA follows: TGCAGTGCTCCAGACGGGGCAAGAGATAACTATGGCTACACCTTC. Amino acids: CSAPDGARDNYGYTF. The chain employs TRBV20-1 and TRBJ1-2, with D maybe TRBD1 (5 bases). Trimming took 5 bases from V and 1 from J, leaving 17 bases between them. The germline gives CDR1 DFQATT, CDR2 SNEGSKA (reference sequence). The CDR3 covers 15 residues.

The CDR3, as DNA: TGTGCCAGTAGTACCGGGACAGCGCATAATTCACCCCTCCACTTT. This translates into CASSTGTAHNSPLHF. The chain recombines TRBV19 with TRBJ1-6; 7 bases match TRBD1. CDR3 size: 15 residues. Germline V gene lookup returns CDR1 LNHDA and CDR2 SQIVND (reference sequence). V trimming: 4 bases; J trimming: 5 bases; junction bases outside the gene matches: 5.